Listed below are T cell receptor beta chains from one sample, sequenced in a study of T cell responses to AZD1222 COVID-19 vaccine. The method was immunoSEQ multiplex PCR; TCRdb's version includes in-frame clones alone and lacks a portion of them. The data hold approximately 110,000 clones, with about 92% observed a single time. The sequences come from peripheral blood, collected on day 0 of AZD1222 vaccination. Receptors originate from an adult in good health. The CDR3 runs from the conserved cysteine through the conserved F or W. D genes are given only for firm matches. Expanded clones get a size class; other rows say once, few or many, or leave the size out.

v_call: TRBV5-5
clone_size: -
d_call: -
j_call: TRBJ2-7
cdr3_nt: TGTGCCAGCAGCTTGCACTACGAGCAGTACTTC
cdr3_aa: CASSLHYEQYF

v_call: TRBV28
clone_size: once
d_call: TRBD1
j_call: TRBJ2-3
cdr3_nt: TGTGCCAGCAGTAAACCGGGACAGAAGAGCACAGATACGCAGTATTTT
cdr3_aa: CASSKPGQKSTDTQYF

v_call: TRBV3-1/TRBV3-2
clone_size: -
d_call: -
j_call: TRBJ1-5
cdr3_nt: TGTGCCAGCAGCTTACGAGGACCCACATATAGCAATCAGCCCCAGCATTTT
cdr3_aa: CASSLRGPTYSNQPQHF

v_call: TRBV20-1
clone_size: -
d_call: -
j_call: TRBJ2-3
cdr3_nt: TGCAGTGCTAGTCCTAGAGGGGATACGCAGTATTTT
cdr3_aa: CSASPRGDTQYF

v_call: TRBV5-1
clone_size: few
d_call: TRBD1
j_call: TRBJ2-7
cdr3_nt: TGCGCCAGCAGCTTGCACGACAGGGATACCTACGAGCAGTACTTC
cdr3_aa: CASSLHDRDTYEQYF

v_call: TRBV30
clone_size: -
d_call: TRBD1
j_call: TRBJ1-2
cdr3_nt: TGTGCCTGGAGCGACAGGGCCTATGGCTACACCTTC
cdr3_aa: CAWSDRAYGYTF

v_call: TRBV27
clone_size: -
d_call: -
j_call: TRBJ2-2
cdr3_nt: TGTGCCAGCAGTTTATGGCGGGAAAACACCGGGGAGCTGTTTTTT
cdr3_aa: CASSLWRENTGELFF

v_call: TRBV6-6
clone_size: -
d_call: -
j_call: TRBJ2-2
cdr3_nt: TGTGCCAGCAGTTACACTGGGCTTACCGGGGAGCTGTTTTTT
cdr3_aa: CASSYTGLTGELFF

v_call: TRBV7-9
clone_size: -
d_call: -
j_call: TRBJ2-2
cdr3_nt: TGTGCCAGCAGACCGGACCAGGCCACCGGGGAGCTGTTTTTT
cdr3_aa: CASRPDQATGELFF

v_call: TRBV25-1
clone_size: -
d_call: TRBD1
j_call: TRBJ2-5
cdr3_nt: TGTGCCAGCAGCCTGACAGGGGACTCCCAAGAGACCCAGTACTTC
cdr3_aa: CASSLTGDSQETQYF

v_call: TRBV18
clone_size: -
d_call: -
j_call: TRBJ2-5
cdr3_nt: TGTGCCAGCTCACCAGGGGAGGTCGAGACCCAGTACTTC
cdr3_aa: CASSPGEVETQYF

v_call: TRBV29-1
clone_size: -
d_call: -
j_call: TRBJ2-4
cdr3_nt: TGCAGCGTTTCCCCCCAGGCAGGGCTGCACATTCAGTACTTC
cdr3_aa: CSVSPQAGLHIQYF

v_call: TRBV10-3
clone_size: -
d_call: -
j_call: TRBJ1-3
cdr3_nt: TGTGCCATCAGTGAGTCGAGTGGAAACACCATATATTTT
cdr3_aa: CAISESSGNTIYF

v_call: TRBV6-5
clone_size: -
d_call: TRBD1
j_call: TRBJ2-7
cdr3_nt: TGTGCCAGCAGTATCAGGACAGGGGACTACGAGCAGTACTTC
cdr3_aa: CASSIRTGDYEQYF

v_call: TRBV5-1
clone_size: -
d_call: -
j_call: TRBJ1-4
cdr3_nt: TGCGCCAGCAGCTTCTCGACAGGTACTGAAAAACTGTTTTTT
cdr3_aa: CASSFSTGTEKLFF

v_call: TRBV6-4
clone_size: -
d_call: -
j_call: TRBJ2-2
cdr3_nt: TGTGCCAGCATTTTCTGGCGGGATAACACCGGGGAGCTGTTTTTT
cdr3_aa: CASIFWRDNTGELFF

v_call: TRBV19
clone_size: -
d_call: -
j_call: TRBJ1-2
cdr3_nt: TGTGCCAGTATAGGGGACAACTATGGCTACACCTTC
cdr3_aa: CASIGDNYGYTF

v_call: TRBV19
clone_size: -
d_call: -
j_call: TRBJ1-5
cdr3_nt: TGTGCCAGTAGTATGGAGAGGAGAAATCAGCCCCAGCATTTT
cdr3_aa: CASSMERRNQPQHF

v_call: TRBV18
clone_size: -
d_call: TRBD1
j_call: TRBJ1-5
cdr3_nt: TGTGCCAGCTCAAGTACAGGGGAGCGGCAGCCCCAGCATTTT
cdr3_aa: CASSSTGERQPQHF

v_call: TRBV4-3
clone_size: -
d_call: -
j_call: TRBJ2-5
cdr3_nt: TGCGCCAGCAGCCAAGGGGTGATTTCTCAGGGGGAGACCCAGTACTTC
cdr3_aa: CASSQGVISQGETQYF

v_call: TRBV7-9
clone_size: once
d_call: -
j_call: TRBJ2-3
cdr3_nt: TGTGCCAGCAGCTCGCCCTCCTCCACAGATACGCAGTATTTT
cdr3_aa: CASSSPSSTDTQYF

v_call: TRBV11-2
clone_size: -
d_call: -
j_call: TRBJ1-2
cdr3_nt: TGTGCCAGCAGCTTAAGGCCCGTAGGGGACAACTATGGCTACACCTTC
cdr3_aa: CASSLRPVGDNYGYTF

v_call: TRBV7-2
clone_size: -
d_call: -
j_call: TRBJ1-5
cdr3_nt: TGTGCCAGCAGCTTAAAAGACAGTAATCAGCCCCAGCATTTT
cdr3_aa: CASSLKDSNQPQHF

v_call: TRBV18
clone_size: once
d_call: TRBD2
j_call: TRBJ2-1
cdr3_nt: TGTGCCAGCCTATTCAGCGGGAGAGGTAATGAGCAGTTCTTC
cdr3_aa: CASLFSGRGNEQFF

v_call: TRBV7-9
clone_size: -
d_call: -
j_call: TRBJ1-6
cdr3_nt: TGTGCCAGCACCATAAGGGGGGTTTCACCCCTCCACTTT
cdr3_aa: CASTIRGVSPLHF

v_call: TRBV11-2
clone_size: -
d_call: -
j_call: TRBJ2-4
cdr3_nt: TGTGCCAGCAGCTTAAGGGTTGGCGGTTCCGTCAAAAACATTCAGTACTTC
cdr3_aa: CASSLRVGGSVKNIQYF

v_call: TRBV10-3
clone_size: -
d_call: -
j_call: TRBJ2-1
cdr3_nt: TGTGCCATCAGTCCTGGGAGAAGCTACAATGAGCAGTTCTTC
cdr3_aa: CAISPGRSYNEQFF

v_call: TRBV24-1
clone_size: -
d_call: -
j_call: TRBJ1-5
cdr3_nt: TGTGCCACCAGTGATCCCGAACGGACGGCCAGCGCTCAGCCCCAGCATTTT
cdr3_aa: CATSDPERTASAQPQHF

v_call: TRBV6-5
clone_size: -
d_call: TRBD2
j_call: TRBJ2-1
cdr3_nt: TGTGCCAGCAGGGGACTAGCGGGGTCGTACAATGAGCAGTTCTTC
cdr3_aa: CASRGLAGSYNEQFF

v_call: TRBV27
clone_size: -
d_call: TRBD2
j_call: TRBJ2-5
cdr3_nt: TGTGCCAGCAAGAACTTACTAGCGGGGGGCCCTGCGGATGAAACCCAGTACTTC
cdr3_aa: CASKNLLAGGPADETQYF

v_call: TRBV20-1
clone_size: -
d_call: -
j_call: TRBJ2-2
cdr3_nt: TGCAGTGCTGAAAACACCGGGGAGCTGTTTTTT
cdr3_aa: CSAENTGELFF

v_call: TRBV5-1
clone_size: -
d_call: -
j_call: TRBJ1-1
cdr3_nt: TGCGCCAGCAGCTGGGCCCCGGGGATGAACACTGAAGCTTTCTTT
cdr3_aa: CASSWAPGMNTEAFF

v_call: TRBV2
clone_size: few
d_call: -
j_call: TRBJ2-3
cdr3_nt: TGTGCCAGCACCACAGGAATTACAGATACGCAGTATTTT
cdr3_aa: CASTTGITDTQYF

v_call: TRBV24-1
clone_size: -
d_call: -
j_call: TRBJ1-2
cdr3_nt: TGTGCCACCAGTGACCCGCCCGGGGGCTACACCTTC
cdr3_aa: CATSDPPGGYTF

v_call: TRBV6-6
clone_size: -
d_call: -
j_call: TRBJ2-7
cdr3_nt: TGTGCCAGCAGCAGGGACGGAAGCTCCTACGAGCAGTACTTC
cdr3_aa: CASSRDGSSYEQYF

v_call: TRBV29-1
clone_size: -
d_call: -
j_call: TRBJ1-2
cdr3_nt: TGCAGCGTTGAGGGACGTGACCCCTATGGCTACACCTTC
cdr3_aa: CSVEGRDPYGYTF

v_call: TRBV3-1/TRBV3-2
clone_size: -
d_call: TRBD1
j_call: TRBJ2-7
cdr3_nt: TGTGCCAGCAGCCGTCAGGGGGCCACCTACGAGCAGTACTTC
cdr3_aa: CASSRQGATYEQYF

v_call: TRBV7-2
clone_size: -
d_call: TRBD1
j_call: TRBJ2-7
cdr3_nt: TGTGCCAGCAGCCCAGGACAGGGTGCGTACGAGCAGTACTTC
cdr3_aa: CASSPGQGAYEQYF

v_call: TRBV14
clone_size: -
d_call: -
j_call: TRBJ1-1
cdr3_nt: TGTGCCAGCAGCCAAGAGGACATCCCGAACACTGAAGCTTTCTTT
cdr3_aa: CASSQEDIPNTEAFF

v_call: TRBV20-1
clone_size: once
d_call: TRBD2
j_call: TRBJ2-5
cdr3_nt: TGCAGTGCTAGTCGGCTAGCGGAAGAGACCCAGTACTTC
cdr3_aa: CSASRLAEETQYF